This T cell receptor beta chain was identified during a study of cytomegalovirus exposure and HLA in healthy donors. Looking at the study overall: The approximately 690 first-cohort repertoires and the 110 or so validation repertoires shared the same platform, a later analysis reported.

The donors were in the approximately 120-subject validation cohort; that cohort was separate from the approximately 700-subject first cohort. TCRdb's table, derived via immunoSEQ multiplex PCR, lists solely in-frame clones and lacks some. This repertoire shows 200,000 or so clones, 70% to 90% found once; its top ten account for roughly 3%. Germline V gene data show CDR1 as MDHEN and CDR2 as SYDVKM. Trimming removed 7 bases at V and 7 bases at J, with 16 bases between. The length of the CDR3 is 13 residues. The sequence was obtained from a woman aged 18-35 years in good health and CMV-seronegative. Material: PBMCs. The chain is built from TRBV28 and TRBJ1-2; D possibly corresponds to TRBD1 (5 bases). CDR3 DNA: TGTGCCAGCATCAGCAGGGTATTGGTTGGCTACACCTTC. It codes for CASISRVLVGYTF.